The 16 T cell receptor beta chains in this list originate from one sample, sequenced in a study of T cell repertoires in cytomegalovirus infection. MiXCR, applied by TCRdb to the reads, yields one record per CDR3 protein. This table has some 600,000 distinct CDR3 sequences, approximately 24% appearing once. Material for sequencing was CD8+ T cells from PBMCs. Receptor source: a human donor in good health (CMV status not recorded). Some clones in this sample may be carry-over from other donors' samples.

There are a few counts of this clonotype. The chain has TRBV11-2 and TRBJ2-7, with TRBD1 as a possible D gene (5 bases). This CDR3 is 12 amino acids long. Trimming left V 3 bases short and J 3 bases short, with 6 bases between. Germline V CDR1 and CDR2: SGHAT, FQNNGV. CDR3 amino acids: CASSFRVYEQYV. DNA of the CDR3: TGTGCCAGCAGCTTCAGGGTCTACGAGCAGTACGTC.

This clonotype was counted at least ten times. This chain uses TRBV14 with TRBJ1-1; D not certain. Trimming cost V 4 bases and J 3 bases, with 15 bases left between them. The CDR3 is 15 residues long. In germline, CDR1 is SGHDN, CDR2 FVKESK. The chain's CDR3 is CASSPIAGSYTEAFF. In DNA form, the CDR3 reads TGTGCCAGCAGCCCTATAGCCGGGAGCTACACTGAAGCTTTCTTT.

The chain recombines TRBV25-1 with TRBJ2-7; D unresolved. The V and J ends lost 5 bases and 0 bases respectively, with 8 bases between them. The length of the CDR3 is 13 residues. Per germline, CDR1 MGHDK and CDR2 SYGVNS. CDR3 residues: CASSLWPSYEQYV. As DNA, the CDR3 is TGTGCCAGCAGTCTGTGGCCCTCCTACGAGCAGTACGTC.

This clonotype was detected ten times or more. In nucleotides, the CDR3 is TGTGCCAGCAGTTACAGGGATGGCTACACCTTC. It yields the protein CASSYRDGYTF. V usage is TRBV6-6 and J usage is TRBJ1-2; D unclear. Germline V gene sequence: CDR1 MNHNY, CDR2 SVGAGI (reference sequence). The V and J ends lost 2 bases and 6 bases respectively, with 4 bases between them. This CDR3 contains 11 residues.

This rearrangement joins TRBV6-8 to TRBJ1-1; no clear D. V dropped 6 bases and J dropped 0 bases, with 17 bases sitting between them. The CDR3 covers 16 residues. CDR1 and CDR2 (germline): MNHGY, SAAAGT. The CDR3 DNA is TGTGCCAGCAGACAGAGCAGTTCAACCTTGAACACTGAAGCTTTCTTT. Its translation is CASRQSSSTLNTEAFF.

This clonotype was detected ten times or more. The J gene is TRBJ1-2, the V gene TRBV7-9; tentatively, D is TRBD1 (6 bases). The ends were cut back, 5 bases at V and 8 bases at J, with 21 bases in the middle. CDR3 length: 15 residues. From germline, CDR1 is SEHNR and CDR2 FQNEAQ (reference sequence). The CDR3 region is CASSPRQHGGHGYTF. The CDR3 DNA is TGTGCCAGCAGCCCCCGTCAACACGGGGGGCACGGCTACACCTTC. Together with reference TRBV7-9 and TRBJ1-2, the CDR3 gives the full variable domain: DTGVSQNPRHKITKRGQNVTFRCDPISEHNRLYWYRQTLGQGPEFLTYFQNEAQLEKSRLLSDRFSAERPKGSFSTLEIQRTEQGDSAMYLCASSPRQHGGHGYTFGSGTRLTVV.

This clonotype was found a few times. The rearrangement links TRBV28 to TRBJ2-3; 8 nucleotides match TRBD2. The CDR3 extends over 16 amino acids. The junction had 9 bases not matched to a gene; V was cut back by 5 bases and J by 2 bases. CDR1 is MDHEN and CDR2 is SYDVKM in the germline V gene. The CDR3 DNA sequence: TGTGCCAGCAGTCCCCGACTAGCGAGGCTCACAGATACGCAGTATTTT. Its protein is CASSPRLARLTDTQYF.

This rearrangement joins TRBV28 to TRBJ2-1; 8 nucleotides agree with TRBD2. The J segment lost 5 bases and the V segment lost 6 bases, leaving 9 bases of the junction unmatched. From germline, CDR1 is MDHEN and CDR2 SYDVKM. The CDR3 is 15 amino acids. The CDR3 loop is CASRLHRGGHNEQFF. In DNA, the CDR3 is TGTGCCAGCAGACTTCACCGGGGGGGCCACAATGAGCAGTTCTTC.

A word on this clonotype: At one end, the junction sequence differs from germline, possibly due to a read error. This chain joins TRBV5-1 and TRBJ2-1; the D call may be TRBD1 or TRBD2 (5 bases each). Germline V CDR1 and CDR2: SGHRS, YFSETQ. The CDR3 is 15 amino acids. The CDR3 coding sequence is TGCGCCAGCAACTTGGATTTTAGAGGGGCGGATGAGCAGTTCTTC. It encodes CASNLDFRGADEQFF. Full variable domain (remainder filled in from reference TRBV5-1 and TRBJ2-1): KAGVTQTPRYLIKTRGQQVTLSCSPISGHRSVSWYQQTPGQGLQFLFEYFSETQRNKGNFPGRFSGRQFSNSRSEMNVSTLELGDSALYLCASNLDFRGADEQFFGPGTRLTVL.

The V gene is TRBV7-9, the J gene TRBJ2-3, with a tentative D call TRBD1 (5 bases). The CDR3 extends over 14 amino acids. V was clipped by 5 bases and J by 2 bases, with 11 bases between them. The germline CDR1 and CDR2 sequences are SEHNR and FQNEAQ (reference sequence). Written as DNA, the CDR3 is TGTGCCAGCAGCGCTCCGACAGACACAGATACGCAGTATTTT. It yields the protein CASSAPTDTDTQYF.

This clonotype was counted many times. The chain recombines TRBV7-9 with TRBJ1-1; perhaps TRBD1 as D (5 bases). CDR1 is SEHNR, CDR2 FQNEAQ, per germline (reference sequence). Between the trimmed V and J ends, which lost 5 bases and 3 bases, there was a span of 13 bases. The CDR3 consists of 14 residues. As DNA, the CDR3 is TGTGCCAGCAGCACGGGACCGGACGACACTGAAGCTTTCTTT. This sequence encodes CASSTGPDDTEAFF.

Notes on this clonotype: Being one base from a much bigger clone, this may be a read error. The chain recombines TRBV6-6 with TRBJ2-2; D is possibly TRBD1 (6 bases). Germline V gene sequence: CDR1 MNHNY, CDR2 SVGAGI (reference sequence). CDR3 length equals 15 residues. V dropped 7 bases and J dropped 5 bases, with 17 bases sitting between them. In nucleotides, the CDR3 is TGTGCCAGCACCCCCCCGGGACAAGGGACCGGGGAGCTGTTTTTT. Translating it yields CASTPPGQGTGELFF.

This clonotype was detected only once. A much larger clone sits a single nucleotide away, making a read error possible. The chain links TRBV6-2 or TRBV6-3 to TRBJ2-1, with D possibly being TRBD1 or TRBD2 (5 bases each). The CDR3 length is 16 residues. The germline CDR1 and CDR2 sequences are MNHEY and SVGEGT. CDR3: CANSYSQGPTYNEQFF. The CDR3 DNA follows: TGTGCCAACAGTTACTCGCAGGGACCAACCTACAATGAGCAGTTCTTC.

The chain employs TRBV20-1 and TRBJ1-4; 7 bases fit TRBD1. Trimming took 0 bases from V and 7 from J; bases not matched to a gene: 11. The CDR3 sequence is 16 residues long. CDR1 is DFQATT and CDR2 is SNEGSKA in the germline V gene (reference sequence). The CDR3 region is CSARDLMTGRTEKLFF. DNA of the CDR3: TGCAGTGCTAGAGACCTTATGACAGGGAGGACTGAAAAACTGTTTTTT.

This clonotype was picked up a small number of times. The CDR3 bases are TGTGCCACCAGCAGAGGCTTGTCAGACAATGAGCAGTTCTTC. It is translated as CATSRGLSDNEQFF. This chain uses TRBV15 with TRBJ2-1; D is unclear. The V gene's germline CDR1 is LNHNV and CDR2 YYDKDF (reference sequence). The CDR3 consists of 14 residues. V lost 1 base, J lost 5 bases, and 9 bases lay in between.

This chain uses TRBV5-4 with TRBJ1-2, with D perhaps matching TRBD1 (5 bases). The V gene lost 10 bases and the J gene lost 6 bases, with 16 bases spanning the gap. Germline V gives CDR1 SGHNT, CDR2 YYREEE (reference sequence). CDR3 length: 12 amino acids. CDR3 in DNA: TGTGCCCCCGGGACTCCCGGGGATGGCTACACCTTC. Amino acid sequence: CAPGTPGDGYTF.